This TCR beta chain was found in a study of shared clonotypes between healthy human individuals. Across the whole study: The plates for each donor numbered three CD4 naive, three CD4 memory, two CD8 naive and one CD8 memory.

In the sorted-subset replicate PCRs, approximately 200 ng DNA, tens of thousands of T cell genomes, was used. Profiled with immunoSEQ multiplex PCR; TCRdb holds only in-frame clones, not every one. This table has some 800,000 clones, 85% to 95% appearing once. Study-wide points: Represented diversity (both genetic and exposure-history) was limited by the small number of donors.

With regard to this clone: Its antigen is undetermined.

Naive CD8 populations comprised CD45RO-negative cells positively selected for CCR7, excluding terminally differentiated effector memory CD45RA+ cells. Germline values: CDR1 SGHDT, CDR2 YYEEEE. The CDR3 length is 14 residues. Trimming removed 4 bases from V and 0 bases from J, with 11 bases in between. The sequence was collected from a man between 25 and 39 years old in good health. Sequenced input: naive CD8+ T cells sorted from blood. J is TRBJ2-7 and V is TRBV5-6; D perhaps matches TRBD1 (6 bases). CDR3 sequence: CASSTGSSSYEQYF. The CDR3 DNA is TGTGCCAGCAGCACAGGGTCTTCCTCCTACGAGCAGTACTTC.